This is a list of T cell receptor beta chains from one sample in a study of blood T cell repertoires in COVID-19. Data came from immunoSEQ multiplex PCR; TCRdb stores just in-frame clones and leaves some out. The sample lists just over 300,000 clones, roughly 87% occurring once. The sample consisted of peripheral blood. These receptor sequences come from a young man with active or convalescent COVID-19. CDR3s leave out the opening cysteine and the closing phenylalanine or tryptophan. The order of the fields is V gene, CDR3 protein.

TRBV18,ASTQAVDNEQF
TRBV7-9,ASSMRVTGELF
TRBV9,ASSVSGGNYNEQF
TRBV7-9,ASSLRRGGGPPYEQY
TRBV28,ASSLLPGTYEQY
TRBV6-2/TRBV6-3,ASSRWTGSDNEQF
TRBV11-3,ASSLDRQTGMNTEAF
TRBV6-2/TRBV6-3,ASSYHVVAGWDNYEQY
TRBV9,ASSVEPFENTEAF
TRBV12-5,ASGLTGFSYEQY
TRBV27,ASSFTGQSAYEQY
TRBV2,ASSGQGGQPQH
TRBV4-1,ASSQGDRGQPQH
TRBV3-1/TRBV3-2,ASSQDYGTSGRAAITGELF
TRBV27,ASSPSDGDQPQH
TRBV6-2/TRBV6-3,ASSYGRGGRTYEQY
TRBV5-1,ASGRTLGNTIY
TRBV5-6,ASTFRGGAVMNTEAF
TRBV14,ASSHPGQGSHEQY
TRBV28,ASSFRGGMNTEAF
TRBV9,ASSADGGIEKLF
TRBV27,ASSRDSRTDTQY
TRBV12-5,ASGRSLGYT
TRBV2,ASRDAGNEQF
TRBV6-2/TRBV6-3,ASSYQGINEQF
TRBV10-1,ASTELATNEKLF
TRBV27,ASSFGLAGGNEQF
TRBV4-2,ASSQDRLAGGPDTQY
TRBV6-2/TRBV6-3,ASSSGSSGANVLT
TRBV6-5,ASRGTGVYGYT
TRBV10-3,AIRDQEQETQY
TRBV11-2,ASSLLWGQTFSGANVLT
TRBV4-3,ASSQDRGTEAF
TRBV5-8,ASRRTGRRTYGYT
TRBV7-9,ASSLPNQRSPLH
TRBV2,ASRVTGGLNETQY
TRBV27,ASSLGTGGTNQPQH
TRBV2,ASKSTGSSYEQY
TRBV5-8,ASSLYTDRGSGNTIY
TRBV29-1,SVPQSSSGNTIY
TRBV28,ASSWSGRAYNEQF
TRBV4-3,ASSQDRGRYYGYT
TRBV25-1,ASSDYGQGSYEQY
TRBV2,ASLLVDFKY
TRBV25-1,ASSVAGSAQPQH
TRBV5-1,ASSEGLVGGELF
TRBV15,ATSRLETSDYNEQF
TRBV2,ASRRTGVVYEQY
TRBV12-3/TRBV12-4,ASRIQGSTF
TRBV15,ATSSTRQGLGSPLH
TRBV5-8,ASSQDSLEETQY
TRBV25-1,ASRAAGGADGYT
TRBV5-1,ASSFTGTGGYNEQF
TRBV5-1,ASSLAGNEQF
TRBV5-6,ASRQGRTEAF
TRBV7-9,ASSQYDREALWGYT